Listed here is a single T cell receptor beta chain. Its specificity is unknown. The sample comes from a study of long-term antiretroviral therapy in people with HIV. Study at large: The earliest specimens came about a decade ahead of the 2015 immediate-ART recommendation. Broader study findings: Clones that had undergone expansion before ART dominated the repertoire at all time points. After ART, diversity increased yet remained lower than transplant donor controls.

The germline gives CDR1 SGDLS, CDR2 YYNGEE. Trimming took off 1 base at V and 1 base at J, with 9 bases between the two ends. There are 15 residues in the CDR3. The assay used was immunoSEQ (version v3.0), run at survey level. Assay: immunoSEQ multiplex PCR; the TCRdb copy retains only in-frame clones and omits some. The sample comprises about 24,000 clones, 86% of which are singletons, and more than 15% rests with the top ten. Cryopreserved PBMC samples of about 1-11 million cells were used for DNA extraction. The material sequenced was unsorted PBMCs, taken 1.2 years after starting antiretroviral therapy. The receptor's source is a man in his forties or fifties with HIV. This chain uses TRBV9 with TRBJ2-1; D possibly corresponds to TRBD1 (6 bases). DNA of the CDR3: TGTGCCAGCAGCGTACAGGGGCAGTCCTACAATGAGCAGTTCTTC. It specifies CASSVQGQSYNEQFF.